A single sample is the source of the 28 T cell receptor beta chains below, sequenced in a study of T cells after yellow fever vaccination. TCRdb recomputed calls from the 5' RACE reads with MiXCR, one row per CDR3 protein. This table has roughly 99,000 distinct CDR3 sequences, less than 6% appearing once. The source was CD8+ T cells sorted from PBMCs, collected 10 days after the yellow fever booster vaccination. All receptors come from a man aged 18 to 29 who received the YFV17D yellow fever vaccine.

Points on this clonotype: A junction end diverges from the germline sequence, so it may reflect a read error. J is TRBJ2-2 and V is TRBV7-7; D is uncertain. Germline-derived CDR1 and CDR2 are SSHAT and FNYEAQ (reference sequence). This CDR3 is 13 amino acids long. DNA for the CDR3: TGTGCTAGCAGCCCTACGGTGACCGGGGAGCTGTTTTTT. Encoded protein: CASSPTVTGELFF. The whole variable domain, filled in from reference TRBV7-7 and TRBJ2-2, reads GAGVSQSPRYKVTKRGQDVTLRCDPISSHATLYWYQQALGQGPEFLTYFNYEAQPDKSGLPSDRFSAERPEGSISTLTIQRTEQRDSAMYRCASSPTVTGELFFGEGSRLTVL.

This clonotype was seen more than once but under ten times. The CDR3 nucleotides are TGTGCCAGCAGTGGCCTAGGCGGCACAGATACGCAGTATTTT. Translating gives CASSGLGGTDTQYF. V and J are TRBV25-1 and TRBJ2-3, with D hard to call. This CDR3 spans 14 amino acids. The ends were cut back, 4 bases at V and 1 base at J, with 9 bases in the middle. Per germline, CDR1 MGHDK and CDR2 SYGVNS.

In its sample, this clonotype was seen a few times. The genes are TRBV7-9 and TRBJ2-3; 12 bases fit TRBD2. CDR1 and CDR2 (germline): SEHNR, FQNEAQ (reference sequence). V gave up 7 bases and J gave up 4 bases; unmatched junction bases: 6. This CDR3 is built from 15 residues. CDR3 in amino acids: CASILLAGGADTQYF. The CDR3 coding sequence is TGTGCCAGCATCCTTCTAGCGGGGGGGGCAGATACGCAGTATTTT.

This clonotype was seen ten or more times. The chain employs TRBV20-1 and TRBJ2-1; TRBD2 matches at 7 bases. The germline CDR1 and CDR2 sequences are DFQATT and SNEGSKA (reference sequence). V dropped 5 bases and J dropped 16; count of bases not matched to a gene: 20. This CDR3 has 14 amino acids. The CDR3 loop is CSAETWEAGPHPFF. CDR3 coding DNA: TGCAGTGCTGAAACCTGGGAAGCGGGGCCCCATCCTTTCTTC.

The chain links TRBV4-1 to TRBJ1-2; D unclear. Germline values: CDR1 MGHRA, CDR2 YSYEKL. The CDR3 sequence is 13 residues long. Between the trimmed V and J ends, which lost 0 bases and 7 bases, there was a span of 9 bases. The CDR3 sequence is CASSQELRTGYTF. The CDR3 bases are TGCGCCAGCAGCCAAGAATTGCGGACTGGCTACACCTTC.

The V and J genes are TRBV10-3 and TRBJ1-2, with 9 positions matching TRBD1. Germline CDR1 reads ENHRY; CDR2 reads SYGVKD. V shed 2 bases and J 6 bases; nucleotides not matched to a gene: 4. This CDR3 comprises 14 residues. The CDR3 DNA is TGTGCCATCAGTGAGAGACAGGGGGGGGATGGCTACACCTTC. This translates into CAISERQGGDGYTF.

The chain recombines TRBV27 with TRBJ1-2; D possibly corresponds to TRBD1 (5 bases). This CDR3 region has 14 residues. V was pared by 4 bases and J by 5 bases, with 14 bases between. Per the germline V gene, CDR1 is MNHEY and CDR2 is SMNVEV (reference sequence). CDR3 in DNA: TGTGCCAGCAGTTATCGGGACGCTTCTTATGGCTACACCTTC. Protein product: CASSYRDASYGYTF.

This clonotype was seen repeatedly, ten times or more. The CDR3 DNA reads as TGCGCCAGCAGCCAAGATTGGGGGGGCGGTGGGGATGAGCAGTTCTTC. This codes for CASSQDWGGGGDEQFF. The V and J genes are TRBV4-3 and TRBJ2-1; TRBD2 is a possible D gene (7 bases). Germline V gene sequence: CDR1 LGHNA, CDR2 YSLEER. The CDR3 sequence is 16 residues long. Trimming pared 0 bases from V and 8 bases from J, leaving 17 bases between.

In this sample, this clonotype turned up many times. CDR3 nucleotides: TGTGCCAGCAGCTTCCCGGATGAGCAGTTCTTC. It is translated as CASSFPDEQFF. The chain is built from TRBV7-9 and TRBJ2-1; no definite D call. The CDR3 spans 11 residues. Deletions cut 3 bases from V and 8 bases from J, with 5 bases between. Germline V gene lookup returns CDR1 SEHNR and CDR2 FQNEAQ (reference sequence).

This clonotype was found many times. This chain joins TRBV4-2 and TRBJ2-3; 8 nucleotides agree with TRBD2. With V trimmed by 0 bases and J by 4 bases, 6 bases remained unmatched. Germline V gene lookup returns CDR1 LGHNA and CDR2 YNFKEQ. The CDR3 spans 16 residues. The CDR3 here is CASSQDMSGGADTQYF. As DNA, the CDR3 is TGTGCCAGCAGCCAAGATATGAGCGGGGGAGCAGATACGCAGTATTTT.

This clonotype was counted between two and nine times. The J gene is TRBJ2-7, the V gene TRBV19; 8 bases fit TRBD2. CDR1 LNHDA and CDR2 SQIVND come from the germline V gene (reference sequence). This CDR3 comprises 17 residues. The V gene end was trimmed by 6 bases and the J gene end by 3 bases; junction bases not matched to a gene: 16. In DNA, the CDR3 is TGTGCCAGTAGCCCGGAGGGAGCGGGGGCGTTAGACTACGAGCAGTACTTC. It yields the protein CASSPEGAGALDYEQYF.

The V call is TRBV4-2, the J call TRBJ2-5; 7 nucleotides agree with TRBD2. The CDR3 extends over 16 amino acids. The J segment lost 4 bases and the V segment lost 2 bases, leaving 10 bases of the junction unmatched. Germline CDR1 LGHNA, CDR2 YNFKEQ. CDR3 sequence: CASSQWWGGGPETQYF. The CDR3 nucleotides are TGTGCCAGCAGCCAATGGTGGGGGGGAGGTCCAGAGACCCAGTACTTC.

The sample holds a few counts of this clonotype. The chain uses TRBV7-9 and TRBJ1-3; 7 bases fit TRBD1. This CDR3 comprises 14 residues. J gave up 5 bases and V 5 bases, and 6 bases lay outside the gene matches. Germline assignment: CDR1 SEHNR and CDR2 FQNEAQ (reference sequence). The CDR3 protein is CASSAGDSRNTIYF. The CDR3 nucleotides are TGTGCCAGCAGCGCTGGGGACAGCCGAAACACCATATATTTT.

The gene calls are TRBV5-1 and TRBJ1-1; TRBD1 matches at 10 bases. Looked up from germline, CDR1 is SGHRS and CDR2 is YFSETQ. The trim removed 3 bases at V and 1 base at J, leaving 3 bases unmatched. CDR3 size: 15 residues. In DNA, the CDR3 is TGCGCCAGCAGCTCAGGACAGGGGGGGAACACTGAAGCTTTCTTT. Its protein is CASSSGQGGNTEAFF.

This clonotype counts as medium-sized. This chain links TRBV6-2 or TRBV6-3 with TRBJ2-7; D assignment may be TRBD1 or TRBD2 (6 bases each). Per germline, CDR1 MNHEY and CDR2 SVGEGT. Trimming cost V 7 bases and J 4 bases, with 11 bases left between them. CDR3 size: 12 residues. CDR3 sequence: CASIGGEYEQYF. The CDR3 DNA reads as TGTGCCAGCATCGGGGGCGAATACGAGCAGTACTTC.

The chain couples TRBV20-1 to TRBJ1-2; tentatively, D is TRBD1 (6 bases). The CDR3 loop spans 15 amino acids. Germline-derived CDR1 and CDR2 are DFQATT and SNEGSKA (reference sequence). The V end was cut by 0 bases, the J end by 5 bases, with 16 bases between. The CDR3 DNA sequence: TGCAGTGCTAGAGAGAGGACAGCCGGCACTTATGGCTACACCTTC. This gives the protein CSARERTAGTYGYTF.

This clonotype was counted only a few times. The rearrangement uses TRBV27 and TRBJ1-4; D is uncertain. V was shortened by 0 bases and J by 0 bases, with 14 bases between the two germline ends. This CDR3 is 18 amino acids long. Germline CDR1 and CDR2: MNHEY and SMNVEV (reference sequence). This chain's CDR3 is CASSLSLLTAATNEKLFF. The CDR3 DNA is TGTGCCAGCAGTTTATCGTTGCTCACCGCTGCAACTAATGAAAAACTGTTTTTT.

This clonotype was seen more than once but under ten times. This rearrangement joins TRBV6-2 or TRBV6-3 to TRBJ1-1; D remains ambiguous. The CDR3 contains 13 residues. CDR1 is MNHEY and CDR2 is SVGEGT in the germline V gene. V was clipped by 6 bases and J by 4 bases, with 12 bases between them. CDR3 bases: TGTGCCAGCAGGGAATATCGGGGCACTGAAGCTTTCTTT. The encoded protein is CASREYRGTEAFF.

This clonotype has only a few counts. The chain links TRBV7-2 to TRBJ1-4; no clear D gene. Germline assignment: CDR1 SGHTA and CDR2 FQGNSA. The CDR3 totals 15 residues. Trimming shortened V by 1 base and J by 7 bases, and 13 bases separated the two germline ends. This CDR3 is CASSLEGIDPEKLFF. CDR3 nucleotide sequence: TGTGCCAGCAGCTTAGAGGGTATTGACCCTGAAAAACTGTTTTTT.

The sample holds a few counts of this clonotype. The chain couples TRBV4-3 to TRBJ1-2, with D unresolved. Trimming took 4 bases from V and 2 from J, leaving 14 bases between them. This CDR3 spans 15 amino acids. Germline V gene sequence: CDR1 LGHNA, CDR2 YSLEER. The chain's CDR3 is CASSPELLGNYGYTF. The CDR3 bases are TGCGCCAGCAGCCCCGAGTTGTTGGGAAACTATGGCTACACCTTC.

This chain joins TRBV6-5 and TRBJ2-1; tentatively, D is TRBD1 or TRBD2 (5 bases each). With 4 bases removed from V and 3 bases from J, the gap between germline ends came to 13 bases. The CDR3 extends over 15 amino acids. Germline CDR1 is MNHEY and CDR2 is SVGAGI. The CDR3 here is CASSSFRGLYNEQFF. CDR3 sequence (DNA): TGTGCCAGCAGTTCCTTCCGGGGCCTCTACAATGAGCAGTTCTTC.

The V and J genes are TRBV6-1 and TRBJ2-7; the match to TRBD1 covers 9 bases. The V gene's germline CDR1 is MNHNS and CDR2 SASEGT. The J segment lost 6 bases and the V segment lost 1 base, leaving 1 base of the junction unmatched. The length of the CDR3 is 13 residues. CDR3 loop: CASSEGGQGEQYV. In DNA, the CDR3 is TGTGCCAGCAGTGAAGGGGGACAGGGCGAGCAGTACGTC.

The chain uses TRBV5-4 and TRBJ2-1, with a weak D call TRBD2 (5 bases). Trimming shortened V by 0 bases and J by 8 bases, and 9 bases separated the two germline ends. There are 13 residues in the CDR3. Germline CDR1 SGHNT, CDR2 YYREEE (reference sequence). CDR3 residues: CASSLELRDEQFF. The CDR3, as DNA: TGTGCCAGCAGCTTGGAATTGCGGGATGAGCAGTTCTTC.

This clonotype occurred a few times. The chain has TRBV5-4 and TRBJ1-4; D is unclear. The CDR3 has 14 amino acids. Germline assignment: CDR1 SGHNT and CDR2 YYREEE (reference sequence). The V end was cut by 4 bases, the J end by 4 bases, with 11 bases between. The chain's CDR3 is CASSPDALNEKLFF. The CDR3 DNA sequence: TGTGCCAGCAGCCCGGACGCGCTTAATGAAAAACTGTTTTTT.

J is TRBJ2-5 and V is TRBV6-5, with 8 nucleotides matching TRBD2. After removal of 5 bases from V and 2 bases from J, the junction contained 10 bases not matched to a gene. Germline V CDR1 and CDR2: MNHEY, SVGAGI. The CDR3 sequence is 16 residues long. The CDR3 bases are TGTGCCAGCAGTACCAGGACTAGCTGGTCTCAAGAGACCCAGTACTTC. It translates to CASSTRTSWSQETQYF.

This clonotype was counted only a few times. This chain connects TRBV27 to TRBJ1-4; D not resolved. The CDR3 contains 13 residues. Germline V lookup: CDR1 MNHEY, CDR2 SMNVEV (reference sequence). The V and J ends lost 8 bases and 3 bases respectively, with 10 bases between them. CDR3 bases: TGTGCCAGCCGGGTAAATCCTAATGAAAAACTGTTTTTT. Amino acids: CASRVNPNEKLFF.

This clonotype has only a few counts. The V gene is TRBV11-2, the J gene TRBJ2-3; maybe TRBD1 (6 bases). The CDR3 has 19 amino acids. Germline V gives CDR1 SGHAT, CDR2 FQNNGV. The V end was cut by 5 bases, the J end by 2 bases, with 26 bases between. CDR3 bases: TGTGCCAGCAGCGCAGGGGTGCAGGGGCCACCCTATCACACAGATACGCAGTATTTT. Translation: CASSAGVQGPPYHTDTQYF.

This clonotype was counted at least ten times. The chain couples TRBV7-9 to TRBJ1-4; D gene uncertain. V was cut by 5 bases and J by 9 bases, with 13 bases left in between. The CDR3 loop spans 13 amino acids. Per the germline V gene, CDR1 is SEHNR and CDR2 is FQNEAQ (reference sequence). CDR3 region: CASSPVFGQKLFF. CDR3 DNA sequence: TGTGCCAGCAGCCCCGTATTTGGACAAAAACTGTTTTTT.